This TCR beta chain derives from a study of T cell responses to AZD1222 COVID-19 vaccine listed by TCRdb under 2021. About the study as a whole: TCR sequencing was performed for some 250 trial participants, of whom roughly 200 were given two doses of AZD1222 and around 25 were given two doses of MenACWY control vaccine. Enrollment into the trials was organized by age into subgroups of 18-55, 56-69 and 70-plus years, and those subgroups contained roughly 150, 30 and 60 TCR-sequenced participants, respectively.

As to this clone: Its recognized antigen is unknown. Per-base qualities were not stored, and no clone one base away is much larger.

The CDR3 regions of human TCRbeta chains were analyzed by immunosequencing. For the original study's pipeline: TCRs in the repertoires were compared against a reference library of SARS-CoV-2-specific TCRs that had been generated with the MIRA antigen-specificity platform. Breadth meant the fraction of unique TCRs that were SARS-CoV-2-associated, whereas depth meant the fraction of total T cells that were SARS-CoV-2-associated. Using the MIRA data, each spike-specific TCR was mapped to the spike region that the TCR reacts to and placed in a CD4 or CD8 class. Log10-transformed breadth and depth values were compared by one-way ANOVA with Sidak's multiple comparisons tests. Sourced from immuneACCESS, this table was stored by TCRdb with only in-frame sequences that have V and J called. A share of the clones is absent; for the studies checked, an unresolved V gene accounts for under half, and the remainder has no known explanation. V, J and clone size are taken as reported in that table, and D and trimming were inferred from the DNA itself. The sample includes about 81,000 clones, with around 93% observed a single time. Approximately 8% of the sample is in the top ten clones.

Results and caveats for the whole study, not just this receptor: After two AZD1222 doses, both the breadth and the depth of spike-specific TCRs were significantly higher than at day 0 and than in MenACWY recipients. Because no samples from the day 14 peak response were available, repertoires could be characterized only after the peak T cell response. Conclusions about previously exposed vaccinees were limited because only 5 or 6 AZD1222 recipients were SARS-CoV-2 seropositive at baseline. Vaccine-associated CD4 TCRs spanned the whole spike protein, with dominant responses in regions 160-218 and 743-854. In the small 56-69-year group, the increase in depth fell short of significance, most likely because of low power. Nearly half of unique spike-specific TCRs reportedly recognized epitopes outside regions mutated in the B.1.351 and B.1.1.7 variants. Participants were mostly white British, with more females than males. The authors suggested clonal diversity may have been underestimated.

Per the publication, the time point label means: about 28 days (+/-7) after the second vaccine dose. Because spike-specific TCR depth and breadth did not differ between the two schedules, AZD1222 recipients who got a second dose at roughly 4 weeks were pooled with those who got a second dose at roughly 12 weeks. Vaccinee samples were obtained from the UK trials COV001 and COV002, which included a single-blind randomized controlled phase 2/3 trial of AZD1222 (ChAdOx1 nCoV-19) in healthy adults. For TCRbeta chain sequencing, PBMC samples were collected from trial participants at day 0 and at day 28 after the second dose. Specimen: peripheral blood, collected 28 days after the second AZD1222 dose. The TCR originated in an adult who received the AZD1222 COVID-19 vaccine.

The CDR3 protein sequence reads: CATSRGSPTGELFF. The DNA reads TGTGCCACCAGCCGCGGGAGCCCCACCGGGGAGCTGTTTTTT. The rearrangement joined TRBV15 to TRBJ2-2, with 7 junctional bases fitting TRBD2. Taken from the germline V gene (reference sequence), the CDR1 and CDR2 loops are LNHNV and YYDKDF. From the cysteine up to the phenylalanine, the CDR3 has a length of 14 residues. Only the CDR3 DNA is retained, 42 bases long and in frame from the first base. After removal of 5 bases from V and 4 bases from J, the junction retains 4 bases not matched to a gene.